This TCR beta chain was profiled in a study of shared clonotypes between healthy human individuals. Data came from immunoSEQ multiplex PCR; TCRdb stores just in-frame clones and leaves some out. The repertoire consists of about 1.1 million clones, with 70% to 80% occurring once and the leading ten covering roughly 0.57%. This CDR3 comprises 14 residues. Trimming removed 6 bases at V and 5 bases at J, with 14 bases between. Germline V CDR1 and CDR2: MDHEN, SYDVKM. V usage is TRBV28 and J usage is TRBJ1-5; D may be TRBD1 (5 bases). Sequenced: memory CD4+ T cells from PBMCs. Subset reported: CD45RA-negative fraction. The TCR comes from a man aged 18 to 30 in good health. Some clones in this sample may be carry-over from other donors' samples. The CDR3: CASRPGTEYQPQHF. The CDR3 DNA follows: TGTGCCAGCAGACCGGGGACCGAATATCAGCCCCAGCATTTT. Variable domain in full (rest from reference TRBV28 and TRBJ1-5): DVKVTQSSRYLVKRTGEKVFLECVQDMDHENMFWYRQDPGLGLRLIYFSYDVKMKEKGDIPEGYSVSREKKERFSLILESASTNQTSMYLCASRPGTEYQPQHFGDGTRLSIL.